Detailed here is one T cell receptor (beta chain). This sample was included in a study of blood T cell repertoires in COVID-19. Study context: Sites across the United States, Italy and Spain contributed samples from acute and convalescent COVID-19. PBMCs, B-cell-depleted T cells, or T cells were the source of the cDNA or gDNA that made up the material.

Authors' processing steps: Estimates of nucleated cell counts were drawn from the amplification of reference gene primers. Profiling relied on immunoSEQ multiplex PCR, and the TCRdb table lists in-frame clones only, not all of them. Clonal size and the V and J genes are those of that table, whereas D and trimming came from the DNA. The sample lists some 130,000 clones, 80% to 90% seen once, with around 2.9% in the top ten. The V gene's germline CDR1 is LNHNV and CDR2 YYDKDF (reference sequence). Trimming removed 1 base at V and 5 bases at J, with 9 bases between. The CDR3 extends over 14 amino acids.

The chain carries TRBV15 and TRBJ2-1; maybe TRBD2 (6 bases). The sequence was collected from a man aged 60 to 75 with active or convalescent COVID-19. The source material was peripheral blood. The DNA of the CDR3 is TGTGCCACCAGCAGAGGGGAGGCCCACAATGAGCAGTTCTTC. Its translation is CATSRGEAHNEQFF.